Listed here are 21 T cell receptor beta chains from one sample, sequenced in a study of T cells in Graves' hyperthyroidism and ophthalmopathy. Amplification of TCR beta CDR3 regions used RNA as the template. The study used the HTBI primer set for a first-round RT-PCR of the TCR CDR3. MiXCR, applied by TCRdb to the multiplex PCR reads, yields one record per CDR3 protein. The table records over 500,000 distinct CDR3 sequences, 46% of them present only once. Material for sequencing was peripheral blood or thyroid tissue (not recorded which). The receptors were gathered from an adult woman with Graves' disease, either hyperthyroidism or ophthalmopathy (not recorded which).

The CDR3 bases are TGTGCCACCAGTGATTTGGATCAGGGACCAGAGACCCAGTACTTC. It specifies CATSDLDQGPETQYF. The chain has TRBV24-1 and TRBJ2-5, with D perhaps matching TRBD1 or TRBD2 (5 bases each). This CDR3 region has 15 residues. Germline-derived CDR1 and CDR2 are KGHDR and SFDVKD. V lost 0 bases and J 4 bases, leaving 11 bases between the germline ends.

V is TRBV24-1 and J is TRBJ2-5, with 9 bases lining up with TRBD1. J gave up 5 bases and V 5 bases, and 8 bases lay outside the gene matches. The CDR3 covers 15 residues. From germline, CDR1 is KGHDR and CDR2 SFDVKD. In DNA form, the CDR3 reads TGTGCCACCAGTGGAGGGGGACAGGGTGAGGAGACCCAGTACTTC. Amino acids: CATSGGGQGEETQYF.

V and J are TRBV28 and TRBJ1-2, with no clear D. The germline CDR1 and CDR2 sequences are MDHEN and SYDVKM. The CDR3 is 13 residues long. V lost 7 bases and J 0 bases, leaving 9 bases between the germline ends. Here the CDR3 reads CASTGNPNYGYTF. CDR3 nucleotides: TGTGCCAGCACTGGAAACCCTAACTATGGCTACACCTTC.

This clonotype was detected many times. This chain uses TRBV7-9 with TRBJ1-1; weak D call: TRBD1 (6 bases). The CDR3 runs 14 residues. Trimming took off 7 bases at V and 1 base at J, with 13 bases between the two ends. Germline V gene sequence: CDR1 SEHNR, CDR2 FQNEAQ (reference sequence). CDR3 in amino acids: CASTQGRGNTEAFF. The CDR3 nucleotides are TGTGCCAGCACCCAGGGGAGGGGGAACACTGAAGCTTTCTTT.

As concerns this clonotype: A much larger clone sits a single nucleotide away, making a read error possible. The rearrangement uses TRBV20-1 and TRBJ2-7, with 15 bases fitting TRBD2. There are 15 residues in the CDR3. CDR1 DFQATT and CDR2 SNEGSKA come from the germline V gene (reference sequence). Trimming removed 6 bases from V and 7 bases from J; junction bases left unmatched: 10. This CDR3 reads CSARTSGRAGEEQYF. The CDR3 nucleotides read TGCAGTGCAAGGACTAGCGGGAGGGCGGGGGAGGAGCAGTACTTC.

In the case of this clonotype: Because it lacks the conserved phenylalanine or tryptophan at the end, this CDR3 is likely a read error. The chain joins TRBV6-1 to TRBJ1-6, with D possibly TRBD1 on 5 matching bases. This CDR3 is 14 amino acids long. Germline assignment: CDR1 MNHNS and CDR2 SASEGT. The CDR3 DNA is TGCGCCAGCAGCCACCGGGACTTCGATTCACCCCTCCACTCT. Amino acids: CASSHRDFDSPLHS.

This chain connects TRBV28 to TRBJ2-7; a possible D gene is TRBD1 (5 bases). Germline assignment: CDR1 MDHEN and CDR2 SYDVKM. The CDR3 is 11 residues long. V shed 8 bases and J shed 3 bases, with 8 bases lying between them. The DNA of the CDR3 is TGTGCCAGCCAGACAGTCTACGAGCAGTACTTC. Translating gives CASQTVYEQYF.

This clonotype came up many times. V and J are TRBV4-1 and TRBJ2-2; tentatively, D is TRBD2 (6 bases). Trimming shortened V by 1 base and J by 6 bases, and 6 bases separated the two germline ends. The CDR3 contains 13 residues. Germline CDR1 reads MGHRA; CDR2 reads YSYEKL. This CDR3 is CASSQGLAGELFF. The CDR3 DNA follows: TGCGCCAGCAGCCAAGGACTAGCCGGGGAGCTGTTTTTT.

The rearrangement links TRBV29-1 to TRBJ1-1; D unclear. The V end was cut by 1 base, the J end by 7 bases, with 7 bases between. In germline, CDR1 is SQVTM, CDR2 ANQGSEA. The CDR3 has 11 amino acids. CDR3 amino acids: CSVEVQNEAFF. In DNA form, the CDR3 reads TGCAGCGTTGAAGTACAGAATGAAGCTTTCTTT. Drawing the rest from reference TRBV29-1 and TRBJ1-1, the complete variable domain is SAVISQKPSRDICQRGTSLTIQCQVDSQVTMMFWYRQQPGQSLTLIATANQGSEATYESGFVIDKFPISRPNLTFSTLTVSNMSPEDSSIYLCSVEVQNEAFFGQGTRLTVV.

This clonotype was counted at least ten times. The V gene is TRBV6-6, the J gene TRBJ1-2; 8 bases line up with TRBD1. V gave up 10 bases and J gave up 7 bases; unmatched junction bases: 11. This CDR3 has 13 amino acids. In germline, CDR1 is MNHNY, CDR2 SVGAGI (reference sequence). CDR3 nucleotide sequence: TGTGCCAACTCGGACAGGGCCAATATTGGCTACACCTTC. Translated, it gives CANSDRANIGYTF.

The chain links TRBV20-1 to TRBJ2-7, with D uncertain. CDR1 is DFQATT, CDR2 SNEGSKA, per germline (reference sequence). The germline V and J ends were trimmed by 3 bases and 3 bases, with 15 bases remaining between them. This CDR3 has 14 residues. CDR3 sequence reads: CSARSARSGYEQYF. In DNA, the CDR3 is TGCAGTGCTAGGTCTGCCCGTTCGGGCTACGAGCAGTACTTC.

This sequence joins TRBV2 and TRBJ2-1; D might be TRBD1 (6 bases). V gave up 4 bases and J gave up 8 bases, with 12 bases separating them. The CDR3 covers 13 residues. In germline, CDR1 is SNHLY, CDR2 FYNNEI. The CDR3 sequence: CASSAQGTDEQFF. The DNA of the CDR3 is TGTGCCAGCAGTGCACAGGGAACTGATGAGCAGTTCTTC.

This clonotype has a count of ten or more. The V call is TRBV14, the J call TRBJ1-6; D remains ambiguous. The CDR3 consists of 13 residues. V lost 2 bases, J lost 8 bases, and 7 bases lay in between. Looked up from germline, CDR1 is SGHDN and CDR2 is FVKESK. In DNA form, the CDR3 reads TGTGCCAGCAGCCAACAGGAAGATTCACCCCTCCACTTT. This encodes CASSQQEDSPLHF.

This clonotype was counted ten times or more. The chain combines TRBV7-9 with TRBJ2-2, with D perhaps TRBD1 or TRBD2 (5 bases each). The CDR3 extends over 16 amino acids. The germline gives CDR1 SEHNR, CDR2 FQNEAQ (reference sequence). Trimming removed 5 bases at V and 3 bases at J, with 16 bases between. The CDR3 DNA is TGTGCCAGCAGCCCCCCCGGAAGAGGGGACACCGGGGAGCTGTTTTTT. As protein: CASSPPGRGDTGELFF. Using reference TRBV7-9 and TRBJ2-2 for the parts outside the CDR3, the full variable domain is DTGVSQNPRHKITKRGQNVTFRCDPISEHNRLYWYRQTLGQGPEFLTYFQNEAQLEKSRLLSDRFSAERPKGSFSTLEIQRTEQGDSAMYLCASSPPGRGDTGELFFGEGSRLTVL.

The chain joins TRBV18 to TRBJ1-2; maybe TRBD1 (5 bases). From germline, CDR1 is KGHSH and CDR2 LQKENI. With 2 bases removed from V and 3 bases from J, the gap between germline ends came to 10 bases. The CDR3 spans 14 residues. The CDR3 DNA reads TGTGCCAGCTCACCAGGCAGGGAGGACTATGGCTACACCTTC. This translates into CASSPGREDYGYTF.

The chain couples TRBV15 to TRBJ1-1; D unresolved. This CDR3 comprises 15 residues. Germline-derived CDR1 and CDR2 are LNHNV and YYDKDF (reference sequence). Trimming took 4 bases from V and 1 from J, leaving 13 bases between them. The CDR3 loop reads CATSTRGRANTEAFF. CDR3 DNA: TGTGCCACCAGCACGAGAGGAAGAGCGAACACTGAAGCTTTCTTT.

This clonotype appeared a single time. This rearrangement joins TRBV2 to TRBJ1-6, with D possibly TRBD1 on 5 matching bases. Germline-derived CDR1 and CDR2 are SNHLY and FYNNEI. Trimming removed 4 bases at V and 3 bases at J, with 16 bases between. The CDR3 is 17 residues long. The CDR3 DNA follows: TGTGCCAGCAGTGGTAATAAAGGGACTAGCTATAATTCACCCCTCCACTTT. Protein product: CASSGNKGTSYNSPLHF.

This clonotype has a handful of counts. V is TRBV7-9 and J is TRBJ1-6; 9 bases map to TRBD1. Germline loops: CDR1 SEHNR, CDR2 FQNEAQ (reference sequence). V was clipped by 5 bases and J by 10 bases; unmatched bases: 6. The CDR3 is 14 residues long. The CDR3 DNA sequence: TGTGCCAGCAGCCGCCGGGACAGGGTCTCACCCCTCCACTTT. Translating it yields CASSRRDRVSPLHF.

V usage is TRBV10-3 and J usage is TRBJ1-1; D may be TRBD1 (5 bases). CDR3 length equals 13 residues. The V end lost 10 bases, the J end lost 4 bases, and 16 bases lay between the germline ends. CDR1 is ENHRY, CDR2 SYGVKD, per germline. The chain's CDR3 is CATSLGALTEAFF. The DNA of the CDR3 is TGTGCCACCTCTCTTGGGGCGCTCACTGAAGCTTTCTTT.

To note about this clonotype: One end of the junction varies from germline; a read error may be responsible. The rearrangement joins TRBV5-1 to TRBJ2-7, with 8 bases identical to TRBD1. Germline V gene sequence: CDR1 SGHRS, CDR2 YFSETQ. The CDR3 totals 16 residues. In DNA form, the CDR3 reads TGCGCCAGCAGCCCGGGGAACAGGGGGGAATCCTGCGAGCAGTACTTC. It yields the protein CASSPGNRGESCEQYF.

This clonotype has more than one count but fewer than ten. A single base separates this from a much larger clone, so it may be a read error. The rearrangement uses TRBV7-9 and TRBJ1-1, with 7 bases lining up with TRBD1. Germline V gives CDR1 SEHNR, CDR2 FQNEAQ (reference sequence). The CDR3 covers 18 residues. In DNA form, the CDR3 reads TGTGCCGGCAGCCGAAACCGTTTACCGGGACAGAAGAACACTGAAGCTTTCTTT. This encodes CAGSRNRLPGQKNTEAFF.